The T cell receptor beta chain under discussion was sequenced for a study of blood T cell repertoires in COVID-19. Study summary: There were acute and convalescent COVID-19 samples, and they came from the United States, Italy and Spain.

Recruited during active infection, patients (from Seattle) were subsequently followed longitudinally. Measured with immunoSEQ multiplex PCR; TCRdb has only the in-frame clones, and not every one. The sample records 300,000 to 400,000 clones, about 89% being singletons. Trimming left V 2 bases short and J 0 bases short, with 7 bases between. The CDR3 loop spans 14 amino acids. CDR1 is MDHEN, CDR2 SYDVKM, per germline. The chain has TRBV28 and TRBJ1-1; no clear D. Material: peripheral blood. This clonotype was obtained from a woman aged 55-69 years with COVID-19, enrolled during active disease. CDR3 sequence: CASSLIRVNTEAFF. In nucleotides, the CDR3 is TGTGCCAGCAGTTTAATCCGAGTGAACACTGAAGCTTTCTTT.